This TCR beta chain was sequenced for a study of blood T cells in healthy people across ages. The study, taken as a whole, reports: As age increased, TCR beta diversity per million T cells fell in a roughly linear fashion. The long-lived group displayed more naive CD4+ cells, plus higher diversity, than the aged donors did.

With a J-beta primer mix and a sample-barcoded 5' primer, a second PCR ran about 7 to 12 cycles. No fewer than 3 million CDR3-containing paired-end reads came from each sample. One entry per CDR3 protein results from TCRdb running MiXCR on the 5' RACE reads. Among around 2 million distinct CDR3 sequences, around 42% were seen once, and the ten largest hold under 30%. Whenever a sample was processed, at least 6 million PBMCs were isolated. The CDR3 covers 13 residues. V lost 3 bases and J 0 bases, leaving 6 bases between the germline ends. Germline CDR1 MNHEY, CDR2 SMNVEV (reference sequence). This clonotype was counted many times. Its antigen is not known.

The chain combines TRBV27 with TRBJ2-7; D remains ambiguous. The sample comprised blood. This clonotype originated in a human donor in good health. This chain's CDR3 is CASSLMNSYEQYF. In DNA form, the CDR3 reads TGTGCCAGCAGTTTGATGAACTCCTACGAGCAGTACTTC.